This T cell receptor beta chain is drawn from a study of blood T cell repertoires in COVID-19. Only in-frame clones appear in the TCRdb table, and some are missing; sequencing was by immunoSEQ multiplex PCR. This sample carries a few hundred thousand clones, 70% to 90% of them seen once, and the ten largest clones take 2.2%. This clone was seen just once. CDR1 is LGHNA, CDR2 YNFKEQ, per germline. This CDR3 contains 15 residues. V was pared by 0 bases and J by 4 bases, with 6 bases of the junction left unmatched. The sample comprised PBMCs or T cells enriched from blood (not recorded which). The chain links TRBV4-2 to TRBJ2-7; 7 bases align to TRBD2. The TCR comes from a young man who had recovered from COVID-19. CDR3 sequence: CASSQELRGVYEQYF. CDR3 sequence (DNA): TGTGCCAGCAGCCAAGAACTCCGGGGGGTATACGAGCAGTACTTC.